This TCR beta chain originates from a study of T-cell reconstitution after alpha-beta-depleted transplantation in children (dated by TCRdb to the mid-2010s). Background for the entire study: The study quantitatively tracked T-cell immune reconstitution after TCRalphabeta/CD19-depleted allogeneic hematopoietic cell transplantation in children using TCR repertoire profiling. Study-wide conclusions, independent of this receptor: About two months after transplant, the apparently early recovery of alphabetaT-cell counts reportedly depended on just several hundred clones that had expanded rapidly and came from non-depleted graft cells. In some patients, the high TCRbeta diversity seen at day 60 was put down to recipient T cells and intrathymic progenitors that had survived conditioning. Over the following months the frequencies of hyperexpanded clones went down, and after one year T-cell counts and TCRbeta diversity were mostly credited to newly produced T cells.

CDR1 and CDR2 were assigned from the germline V gene as SGHTA and FQGNSA. The CDR3 spans 13 residues, from the cysteine through the phenylalanine. Here the CDR3 DNA is all that survives: 39 bases in frame from base 1. Trimming takes 2 bases from V and 6 bases from J, and the germline ends sit 10 bases apart. In the paper's terms, the treatment or condition label means: allogeneic hematopoietic cell transplantation with graft depleted of TCRalphabeta T cells and CD19 B cells. Transplant recipients were children who received TCRalphabeta/CD19-depleted allogeneic hematopoietic cell grafts. The receptor library was made with PCR. Reads for this sample came from an Illumina HiSeq 2500. TCR libraries were prepared with molecular barcoding, using unique molecular identifiers to normalize TCRbeta repertoire quantification. Starting from the raw public reads, TCRdb applied fastp trimming at Q25, assembled clones with MiXCR and retained in-frame beta chains. Each CDR3 protein appears once, grouped with its most common genes and DNA. The sample yields around 64,000 distinct CDR3 sequences; roughly 10% were counted once. Roughly an eighth of the sample lies in the top ten.

This clonotype was seen repeatedly, ten times or more. The specificity of this receptor is unknown. Base qualities are not recorded, but no much larger clone differs from it by a single base. The rearrangement combines TRBV7-2 with TRBJ1-2; TRBD1 is possibly the D segment (5 matching bases). Specimen: PBMCs, collected before TCRalphabeta/CD19-depleted stem cell transplant. This clonotype was obtained from a boy aged 5-17 years with acute myeloid leukemia, due to receive a stem cell transplant. The sequenced DNA is TGTGCCAGCAGCTTAATCCAGGGCCATGGCTACACCTTC. It translates to CASSLIQGHGYTF.